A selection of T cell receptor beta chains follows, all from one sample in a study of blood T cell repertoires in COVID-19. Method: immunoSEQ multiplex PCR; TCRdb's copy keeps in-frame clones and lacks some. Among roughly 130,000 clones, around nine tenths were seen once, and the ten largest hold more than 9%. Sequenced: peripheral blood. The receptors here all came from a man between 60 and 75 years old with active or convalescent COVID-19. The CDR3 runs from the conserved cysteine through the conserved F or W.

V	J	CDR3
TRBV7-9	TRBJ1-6	CASSLDPSGNSPLHF
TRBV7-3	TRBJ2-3	CASSLLSTGRTDTQYF
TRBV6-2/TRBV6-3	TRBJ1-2	CASSYSSRRPTNYGYTF
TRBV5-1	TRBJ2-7	CASSRKREGHHEQYF
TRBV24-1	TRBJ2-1	CATSDRGTSGNNEQFF
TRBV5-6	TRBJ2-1	CASSLKIGNEQFF
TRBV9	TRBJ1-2	CASSLQTGANGYTF
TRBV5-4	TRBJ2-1	CASSLVGGNNEQFF
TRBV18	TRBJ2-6	CASSPRQGAGANVLTF
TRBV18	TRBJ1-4	CASSPTGGREKLFF
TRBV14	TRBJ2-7	CASSQERRGDEQYF
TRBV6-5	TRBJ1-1	CASIKTGGGSQAFF
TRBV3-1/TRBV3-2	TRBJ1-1	CASSRAGSTEAFF
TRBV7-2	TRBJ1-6	CASRSGRRENSPLHF
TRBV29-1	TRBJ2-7	CSVRGGASNEQYF
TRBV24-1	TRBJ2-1	CATSDFGTGVGNEQFF
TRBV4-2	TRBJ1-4	CASSHNWWQGSSRHNEKLFF
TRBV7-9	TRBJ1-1	CASVKGVGVEAFF
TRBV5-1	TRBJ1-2	CASSSDAGTVSLYGYTF
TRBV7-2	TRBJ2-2	CASSIQGQGAGELFF
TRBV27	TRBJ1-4	CASRRHFKAEKLFF
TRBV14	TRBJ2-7	CASSQVGTAAWYF
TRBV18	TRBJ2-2	CASSLLQGVKRNTGELFF
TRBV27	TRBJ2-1	CASTPQGYNEQFF
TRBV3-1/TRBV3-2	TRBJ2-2	CASSLSGATGELFF
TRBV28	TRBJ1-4	CASQSNSEKLFF
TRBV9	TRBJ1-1	CASSVGRGRTENTEAFF
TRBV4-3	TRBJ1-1	CASSQAGDRNTEAFF
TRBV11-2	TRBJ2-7	CASSFIGGDPYEQYF
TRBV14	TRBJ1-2	CASSRAGTERNYGYTF
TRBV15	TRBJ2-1	CATSGIYLAGSDSSYNEQFF
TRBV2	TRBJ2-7	CASTLPGQGREQYF
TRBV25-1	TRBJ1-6	CASSVAGLGDSPLHF
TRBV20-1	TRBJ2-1	CSASPRKGDSYNEQFF
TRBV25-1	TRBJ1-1	CASSDLQGEGEAFF
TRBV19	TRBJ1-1	CASTPQLPLRTTEAFF
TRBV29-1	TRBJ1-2	CSETVLYGYTF
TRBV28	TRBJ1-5	CASRQGSGQPQHF
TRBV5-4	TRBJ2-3	CASSSRSDTQYF
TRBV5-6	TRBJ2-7	CASSLVGGTSSYEQYF
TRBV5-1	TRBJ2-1	CASSLSQGGNEQFF
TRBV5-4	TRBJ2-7	CASSPGVAGLSYEQYF
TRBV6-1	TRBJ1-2	CASSELQGTGGYTF
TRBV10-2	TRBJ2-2	CASAGAGWAGELFF
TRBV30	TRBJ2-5	CAWRSWAAEETQYF
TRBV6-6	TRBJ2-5	CASRLQGRQETQYF
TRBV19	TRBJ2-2	CASSPWTSGTGELFF